The T cell receptor beta chain under discussion was sequenced for a study of blood T cell repertoires in COVID-19. As for the study in general: Both acute and convalescent COVID-19 samples were obtained from the United States, Italy and Spain. PBMCs, B-cell-depleted T cells, or T cells were the source of the cDNA or gDNA that made up the material.

Original handling: Estimation of nucleated cell counts relied on the amplification of reference gene primers. Assay: immunoSEQ multiplex PCR; the TCRdb copy retains only in-frame clones and omits some. For V, J and clone size, that table is used; D and trimming come from the DNA. The sample has tens of thousands of clones, 60% to 80% seen once. The germline gives CDR1 MNHEY, CDR2 SVGEGT. After removal of 5 bases from V and 2 bases from J, the junction contained 7 bases not matched to a gene. The CDR3 contains 17 residues. The V and J genes are TRBV6-2 or TRBV6-3 and TRBJ2-2, with 11 bases fitting TRBD1. The TCR comes from a human donor in a cohort sampled during active COVID-19. The specimen was peripheral blood. The CDR3 sequence: CASSQDRGPHNTGELFF. CDR3 sequence (DNA): TGTGCCAGCAGTCAGGACAGGGGGCCCCACAACACCGGGGAGCTGTTTTTT.